These 10 T cell receptor beta chains were sequenced from one sample in a study of regulatory T cells in long-lasting Graves disease. Sequencing libraries for TCR beta were prepared with iRepertoire HTBI primers and Arm-PCR of CDR3 regions. MiXCR was run by TCRdb on the multiplex PCR reads, yielding one entry per CDR3 protein. Among 350,000 to 450,000 distinct CDR3 sequences listed, over 15% were seen once. As to time point: newly diagnosed GD, antithyroid drugs for less than 3 months. Generation of the TCR library employed RNA extracted from PBMCs. These data are also associated with another study on T cells in Graves' hyperthyroidism and ophthalmopathy.

The starting material was peripheral blood mononuclear cells (PBMCs), obtained at new diagnosis, from a patient treated with antithyroid drugs. The receptor set was obtained from a man between 40 and 49 years old with Graves disease.

The table lists this clonotype with many counts. This CDR3 is CASSYTGTGNSPLHF. The CDR3 nucleotides are TGTGCCAGCAGTTATACCGGGACAGGAAATTCACCCCTCCACTTT. The chain recombines TRBV7-9 with TRBJ1-6; 8 bases line up with TRBD1. Trimming took 6 bases from V and 7 from J; bases not matched to a gene: 8. The CDR3 is 15 residues long. Germline V lookup: CDR1 SEHNR, CDR2 FQNEAQ (reference sequence). Full variable domain (outside the CDR3, taken from reference TRBV7-9 and TRBJ1-6): DTGVSQNPRHKITKRGQNVTFRCDPISEHNRLYWYRQTLGQGPEFLTYFQNEAQLEKSRLLSDRFSAERPKGSFSTLEIQRTEQGDSAMYLCASSYTGTGNSPLHFGNGTRLTVT.

This clonotype was picked up a small number of times. V is TRBV12-3 or TRBV12-4 and J is TRBJ2-2; D possibly matches TRBD1 or TRBD2 (6 bases each). Trimming removed 1 base at V and 2 bases at J, with 8 bases between. The CDR3 loop spans 15 amino acids. The CDR3 sequence: CASSLVGGNTGELFF. The CDR3 DNA reads as TGTGCCAGCAGTTTAGTCGGGGGCAACACCGGGGAGCTGTTTTTT.

V usage is TRBV12-3 or TRBV12-4 and J usage is TRBJ1-1; no reliable D call. V lost 6 bases to trimming and J lost 1 base, with 12 bases between them. This CDR3 is 14 amino acids long. CDR3: CASRDLPPNTEAFF. In nucleotides, the CDR3 is TGTGCCAGCAGGGACCTCCCTCCGAACACTGAAGCTTTCTTT.

This clonotype was observed a handful of times. CDR3 loop: CASSESTEGQPQHF. CDR3 coding DNA: TGCGCCAGCAGTGAGTCGACAGAAGGACAGCCCCAGCATTTT. The genes are TRBV10-2 and TRBJ1-5; D is perhaps TRBD1 (5 bases). The CDR3 is made up of 14 amino acids. V gave up 0 bases and J gave up 7 bases, with 10 bases separating them. From germline, CDR1 is WSHSY and CDR2 SAAADI.

This chain links TRBV6-2 or TRBV6-3 with TRBJ1-5; 12 bases agree with TRBD1. Germline V gene data show CDR1 as MNHEY and CDR2 as SVGEGT. The J segment lost 6 bases and the V segment lost 2 bases, leaving 8 bases of the junction unmatched. The CDR3 is 17 residues long. The CDR3 is CASSYKAGQGAGQPQHF. In DNA, the CDR3 is TGTGCCAGCAGTTACAAGGCGGGACAGGGGGCCGGTCAGCCCCAGCATTTT.

The rearrangement joins TRBV29-1 to TRBJ1-1; D may be TRBD1 (6 bases). This CDR3 contains 13 residues. V gave up 2 bases and J gave up 4 bases, with 11 bases separating them. Germline-derived CDR1 and CDR2 are SQVTM and ANQGSEA. The CDR3 here is CSVERGAATEAFF. The CDR3 DNA follows: TGCAGCGTTGAAAGGGGGGCGGCCACTGAAGCTTTCTTT. The whole variable domain, filled in from reference TRBV29-1 and TRBJ1-1, reads SAVISQKPSRDICQRGTSLTIQCQVDSQVTMMFWYRQQPGQSLTLIATANQGSEATYESGFVIDKFPISRPNLTFSTLTVSNMSPEDSSIYLCSVERGAATEAFFGQGTRLTVV.

Comment on this clonotype: Since a much larger clone is just one base distant, this may be a read error. The chain combines TRBV6-1 with TRBJ2-7; D perhaps matches TRBD2 (6 bases). The CDR3 loop spans 14 amino acids. V dropped 7 bases and J dropped 0 bases, with 13 bases sitting between them. The germline V gene encodes CDR1 MNHNS and CDR2 SASEGT. The CDR3 DNA reads as TGTGCCAGCACGCGGAGGGGACGCTCCTACGAGCAGTACTTC. It is translated as CASTRRGRSYEQYF.

In its sample, this clonotype was seen many times. The chain links TRBV7-8 to TRBJ2-5; TRBD2 matches 9 bases. Germline lookup yields CDR1 SGHVS and CDR2 FQNEAQ. V lost 7 bases to trimming and J lost 5 bases; unmatched junction nucleotides: 14. This CDR3 has 16 residues. DNA of the CDR3: TGTGCCAGCAACCGGCCGGATCTAGCGGGGTCGGAGACCCAGTACTTC. This translates into CASNRPDLAGSETQYF.

This clonotype was seen repeatedly, ten times or more. The V call is TRBV24-1, the J call TRBJ2-1; TRBD2 matches 11 bases. The V gene end was trimmed by 5 bases and the J gene end by 3 bases; junction bases not matched to a gene: 5. CDR1 and CDR2 from the germline V gene are KGHDR and SFDVKD. The CDR3 is 16 amino acids. This CDR3 reads CATSGTSGGDYNEQFF. Here the CDR3 DNA reads TGTGCCACCAGTGGTACTAGCGGGGGAGACTACAATGAGCAGTTCTTC.

The sample holds many counts of this clonotype. This chain joins TRBV12-3 or TRBV12-4 and TRBJ2-2, with TRBD1 matching over 7 bases. The CDR3 spans 16 residues. CDR3 amino acids: CATKTTRTGNTGELFF. DNA for the CDR3: TGTGCGACCAAGACCACAAGGACAGGAAACACCGGGGAGCTGTTTTTT.